This TCR beta chain emerged from a study of OX40 agonist ivuxolimab in advanced cancers. Study in general: An agonistic anti-OX40 (CD134) antibody, ivuxolimab, was used to treat the patients. Every 2 weeks, ivuxolimab was infused into the patients intravenously at between 0.01 and 10 mg/kg.

Here immunoSEQ multiplex PCR was the method, and the copy in TCRdb shows in-frame clones only, minus some. The repertoire has 95,000 to 150,000 clones, about 94% of them found once; the top ten carry approximately 0.15%. The germline V gene encodes CDR1 WSHSY and CDR2 SAAADI. CDR3 length: 16 residues. Trimming cost V 0 bases and J 4 bases; bases outside gene matches: 4. The chain carries TRBV10-2 and TRBJ2-3; 10 nucleotides align to TRBD2. The receptor comes from an adult with an advanced solid tumor such as melanoma, head and neck, liver or kidney cancer. The source was CD4+ or CD8+ T cells sorted from blood, collected in a trial of the OX40 agonist ivuxolimab. This CDR3 reads CASSESYSGGSDTQYF. The CDR3, as DNA: TGCGCCAGCAGTGAGTCATATAGCGGGGGGTCAGATACGCAGTATTTT.